This T cell receptor beta chain was recorded in a study of CD8 T cells in Susac syndrome. Reverse transcription of about 0.5 to 1 ug RNA used random hexamers. An immunoSEQ multiplex PCR amplified TCR beta CDR3 over 54 Vbeta and 13 Jbeta. TCRdb reanalysed the immunoSEQ multiplex PCR reads using MiXCR and keeps one entry per CDR3 protein. This table holds about 160,000 distinct CDR3 sequences, 94% found once. The sequenced target, TCR beta, came from blood CD8+ and CD4+ T cells. FACS was used to enrich TEMRA cells, whereas the CD8+ and CD4+ T cells were obtained by negative isolation. V lost 1 base to trimming and J lost 2 bases; unmatched junction nucleotides: 2. Germline V CDR1 and CDR2: LGHDT, YNNKEL (reference sequence). This CDR3 contains 15 residues.

This clonotype originated in a human donor with multiple sclerosis. J is TRBJ1-3 and V is TRBV3-1; 7 bases align to TRBD1. The material sequenced was CD4+ T cells from PBMCs. DNA for the CDR3: TGTGCCAGCAGCCAAGGACAGGGCCCTGGAAACACCATATATTTT. As protein: CASSQGQGPGNTIYF.